This is a list of T cell receptor beta chains from one sample in a study of cytomegalovirus exposure and HLA in healthy donors. This table comes from immunoSEQ multiplex PCR, and its TCRdb copy is limited to in-frame clones, with some not included. The table shows over 100,000 clones, with roughly four fifths occurring only once. The specimen was PBMCs. These receptors all come from a female donor in good health and CMV-seropositive. Both conserved end residues are part of each CDR3. D genes are given only for firm matches. Clone size is shown for a subset of rows, as once, few, many or a class of expanded clone.

D	size	V	J	CDR3	DNA
TRBD1	few	TRBV29-1	TRBJ2-1	CSVEVGDREFF	TGCAGCGTTGAAGTCGGGGACAGGGAGTTCTTC
TRBD1	-	TRBV19	TRBJ2-7	CASSDRGNYEQYF	TGTGCCAGTTCGGACAGGGGGAACTACGAGCAGTACTTC
TRBD1	-	TRBV28	TRBJ1-2	CASSFPPGQEANYGYTF	TGTGCCAGCAGTTTCCCCCCTGGACAGGAAGCTAACTATGGCTACACCTTC
TRBD2	-	TRBV6-1	TRBJ2-1	CASAPTSGSTNEQFF	TGTGCCAGCGCCCCGACTAGCGGGAGCACAAATGAGCAGTTCTTC
TRBD1	-	TRBV7-9	TRBJ1-5	CASSEGQVLNQPQHF	TGTGCCAGCAGCGAGGGACAGGTACTGAATCAGCCCCAGCATTTT
-	-	TRBV16	TRBJ1-2	CASSPGQSYGYTF	TGTGCCAGCAGCCCTGGACAGAGCTATGGCTACACCTTC
TRBD1	-	TRBV5-6	TRBJ1-1	CASSGQGARPTEAFF	TGTGCCAGCAGCGGTCAGGGGGCGCGTCCCACTGAAGCTTTCTTT
TRBD2	-	TRBV7-3	TRBJ2-3	CASSPSSGGMGHTQYF	TGTGCCAGCAGCCCGTCTAGCGGGGGCATGGGACATACGCAGTATTTT
TRBD2	-	TRBV15	TRBJ2-1	CATSRVVAGGFTKSYNEQFF	TGTGCCACCAGCAGAGTCGTAGCGGGGGGCTTCACAAAATCCTACAATGAGCAGTTCTTC
-	-	TRBV19	TRBJ2-1	CASRQGSEQFF	TGTGCCAGTAGACAGGGATCTGAGCAGTTCTTC
TRBD1	-	TRBV2	TRBJ1-3	CASTTGTATGNTIYF	TGTGCCAGCACTACCGGGACAGCTACGGGAAACACCATATATTTT
-	-	TRBV23-1	TRBJ2-2	CASTQEQCNQIGELFF	TGCGCCAGCACCCAAGAACAGTGCAATCAGATAGGGGAGCTGTTTTTT
TRBD1	-	TRBV7-3	TRBJ1-1	CASSYRQGGTEAFF	TGTGCCAGCAGCTACCGACAGGGAGGCACTGAAGCTTTCTTT
-	-	TRBV30	TRBJ1-5	CAWSPNNSQPQHF	TGTGCCTGGAGTCCTAATAACAGTCAGCCCCAGCATTTT
TRBD2	-	TRBV10-2	TRBJ2-3	CASKGLAGGWGDTQYF	TGCGCCAGCAAAGGACTAGCGGGGGGCTGGGGGGATACGCAGTATTTT
-	-	TRBV6-5	TRBJ1-1	CASSYLGQAHDTEAFF	TGTGCCAGCAGTTACCTGGGACAAGCCCACGACACTGAAGCTTTCTTT
-	-	TRBV11-2	TRBJ2-7	CASSLERGGGYEQYF	TGTGCCAGCAGCTTAGAGCGGGGAGGAGGATACGAGCAGTACTTC
-	-	TRBV10-3	TRBJ1-2	CAISESGGRDGYTF	TGTGCCATCAGTGAGTCCGGGGGAAGGGATGGCTACACCTTC
-	once	TRBV6-5	TRBJ1-2	CASRRTRQSNYGYTF	TGTGCCAGCAGGCGGACCAGACAGTCCAACTATGGCTACACCTTC
-	-	TRBV9	TRBJ2-2	CASSVAIANTGELFF	TGTGCCAGCAGCGTAGCCATAGCGAACACCGGGGAGCTGTTTTTT
-	-	TRBV7-3	TRBJ2-1	CASSLMGGSYNEQFF	TGTGCCAGCAGCTTAATGGGGGGCTCCTACAATGAGCAGTTCTTC
-	-	TRBV28	TRBJ2-3	CASSFTGTDTQYF	TGTGCCAGCAGTTTCACGGGTACAGATACGCAGTATTTT
-	-	TRBV28	TRBJ2-7	CASSLSGANTYEQYF	TGTGCCAGCAGTTTATCAGGGGCCAATACCTACGAGCAGTACTTC
TRBD1	-	TRBV7-2	TRBJ1-2	CASSQSTPTGGDGYTF	TGTGCCAGCAGCCAATCTACCCCGACAGGGGGTGATGGCTACACCTTC
-	-	TRBV10-1	TRBJ1-1	CASSDRESGEAFF	TGCGCCAGCAGTGACCGGGAGAGCGGGGAAGCTTTCTTT
-	few	TRBV25-1	TRBJ2-7	CASSSLTRNSYEQYF	TGTGCCAGCAGTTCCTTGACTAGGAACTCCTACGAGCAGTACTTC
TRBD1	-	TRBV5-1	TRBJ1-4	CASSLGTGRDEKLFF	TGCGCCAGCAGCTTGGGGACAGGGCGAGATGAAAAACTGTTTTTT
TRBD1	-	TRBV5-4	TRBJ2-7	CASSRSQGGPYEQYF	TGTGCCAGCAGCCGATCCCAAGGGGGCCCCTACGAGCAGTACTTC
-	-	TRBV25-1	TRBJ2-7	CASSDSTSRDYEQYF	TGTGCCAGCAGTGATTCGACTAGTCGTGATTACGAGCAGTACTTC
TRBD1	-	TRBV30	TRBJ1-2	CAWTTGTGTAGYTF	TGTGCCTGGACTACCGGGACAGGGACAGCTGGCTACACCTTC
-	once	TRBV20-1	TRBJ1-2	CSPKGQNGYTF	TGCAGTCCGAAAGGACAAAATGGCTACACCTTC
TRBD2	-	TRBV7-2	TRBJ2-1	CASSFYGLAGVGNEQFF	TGTGCCAGCAGCTTCTATGGACTAGCAGGAGTTGGCAATGAGCAGTTCTTC
-	-	TRBV6-5	TRBJ2-7	CASSYEGVGRNEQYF	TGTGCCAGCAGTTACGAGGGGGTAGGTCGAAACGAGCAGTACTTC
-	-	TRBV6-1	TRBJ2-7	CASRSQGGSYEQYF	TGTGCCAGCAGGTCGCAGGGGGGCTCCTACGAGCAGTACTTC
TRBD2	-	TRBV6-5	TRBJ2-5	CASRTDAGVETQYF	TGTGCCAGCCGAACGGATGCGGGAGTAGAGACCCAGTACTTC
-	-	TRBV11-2	TRBJ1-1	CAGNRANTEAFF	TGTGCCGGTAACAGGGCGAACACTGAAGCTTTCTTT
-	few	TRBV4-2	TRBJ2-1	CASSQDVSSYNEQFF	TGTGCCAGCAGCCAAGACGTGAGCTCCTACAATGAGCAGTTCTTC
TRBD1	-	TRBV7-8	TRBJ2-7	CASSLGQGVYEQYF	TGTGCCAGCAGCTTAGGACAGGGGGTCTACGAGCAGTACTTC
-	-	TRBV14	TRBJ1-3	CASSQGYSGFHSGNTIYF	TGTGCCAGCAGCCAAGGGTACAGCGGCTTCCACTCTGGAAACACCATATATTTT
-	-	TRBV11-2	TRBJ2-7	CASSLAPTGAYEQYF	TGTGCCAGCAGCTTAGCCCCGACAGGAGCCTACGAGCAGTACTTC
TRBD1	-	TRBV11-1	TRBJ1-2	CASSPDRGRGGGYTF	TGTGCCAGCAGCCCGGACAGGGGGCGCGGTGGTGGCTACACCTTC
TRBD1	-	TRBV5-4	TRBJ2-7	CASSLLGTGGSEQYF	TGTGCCAGCAGCTTGTTGGGGACAGGGGGTAGCGAGCAGTACTTC
TRBD2	-	TRBV5-1	TRBJ2-7	CASSLDGGGPGEQYF	TGCGCCAGCAGCTTGGACGGGGGAGGGCCTGGCGAGCAGTACTTC
-	-	TRBV6-5	TRBJ1-6	CASSYSTRNSPLHF	TGTGCCAGCAGTTACTCGACTAGAAATTCACCCCTCCACTTT
-	-	TRBV6-1	TRBJ2-3	CASSESRVDTQYF	TGTGCCAGCAGTGAAAGTCGGGTAGATACGCAGTATTTT
-	-	TRBV6-5	TRBJ2-4	CASSSGQSKNIQYF	TGTGCCAGCAGTTCCGGACAGTCCAAAAACATTCAGTACTTC
TRBD2	-	TRBV27	TRBJ2-3	CASWTSGRLTDTQYF	TGTGCCAGCTGGACTAGCGGGCGTCTCACAGATACGCAGTATTTT
-	-	TRBV2	TRBJ1-1	CASTYGGGNTEAFF	TGTGCCAGCACCTACGGGGGTGGGAACACTGAAGCTTTCTTT
-	-	TRBV23-1	TRBJ2-7	CASSQDSSYEQYF	TGCGCCAGCAGTCAAGACAGCTCCTACGAGCAGTACTTC
-	-	TRBV7-8	TRBJ2-2	CASSRSGELFF	TGTGCCAGCAGCCGGAGCGGGGAGCTGTTTTTT
-	-	TRBV18	TRBJ1-1	CASSPVHRVVGNTEAFF	TGTGCCAGCTCACCTGTACACAGGGTAGTGGGGAACACTGAAGCTTTCTTT
TRBD1	-	TRBV7-9	TRBJ1-1	CASSLLAGGFTEAFF	TGTGCCAGCAGCTTGTTAGCAGGGGGGTTCACTGAAGCTTTCTTT
-	-	TRBV2	TRBJ1-1	CASSEERNTEAFF	TGTGCCAGCAGTGAGGAGAGGAACACTGAAGCTTTCTTT
TRBD2	once	TRBV6-5	TRBJ2-7	CASAMRSGSSYEQYF	TGTGCCAGCGCGATGCGGAGCGGGAGTTCCTACGAGCAGTACTTC
-	few	TRBV29-1	TRBJ1-1	CSGTKEDRNTEAFF	TGCAGCGGAACAAAGGAGGACAGGAACACTGAAGCTTTCTTT
-	-	TRBV6-1	TRBJ2-7	CASSEGGAANYFRHSYEQYF	TGTGCCAGCAGTGAAGGGGGAGCGGCCAACTACTTCCGGCATTCCTACGAGCAGTACTTC